The present TCR beta chain was sequenced within a study of shared clonotypes between healthy human individuals. As for the study in general: Donor composition was a couple of women and three men, aged 18 to 49.

Every contributor of samples was a Caucasian grown-up residing in Nashville, Tennessee. Comments on this clone: The antigen is unknown.

It was about 0.3 ug DNA, 25,000 to 35,000 T cell genomes, that went into each replicate PCR of unsorted PBMC. Using immunoSEQ multiplex PCR, the repertoire was profiled, and TCRdb retains in-frame clones only, with some absent. This table has more than 450,000 clones, 70% to 80% appearing once. Whole-study results and caveats: Clonotype sharing among the donors was expected to vary with sequencing depth.

Trimming stripped 6 bases from V and 0 bases from J, with 15 bases between. The CDR3 has 16 residues. In germline, CDR1 is MNHEY, CDR2 SMNVEV (reference sequence). Material for sequencing was PBMCs. The V call is TRBV27, the J call TRBJ2-1; D is possibly TRBD1 (5 bases). The origin of this receptor is a woman aged 40 to 49 in good health. Some clones in this sample may be carry-over from other donors' samples. As DNA, the CDR3 is TGTGCCAGCAGGGGGCCCTCCGTGGGCTCCTACAATGAGCAGTTCTTC. Translating it yields CASRGPSVGSYNEQFF.